The 28 T cell receptor beta chains below come from one sample, sequenced in a study of cytomegalovirus exposure and HLA in healthy donors. PCR involved 60 Vbeta and 13 Jbeta primers. Sequenced by immunoSEQ multiplex PCR; TCRdb stores in-frame clones only, minus some. The table includes more than 200,000 clones, almost 70% detected once. Source material: PBMCs. The receptor source for this set is a man aged 35 to 55 in good health and CMV-seropositive.

This chain links TRBV4-3 with TRBJ1-5, with a possible D match to TRBD1 (5 bases). V lost 6 bases and J lost 9, with 12 bases in between. The germline V gene has CDR1 LGHNA and CDR2 YSLEER. The CDR3 is 12 amino acids. This CDR3 is CASSTLGGPQHF. The CDR3 region has the DNA TGCGCCAGCAGTACACTGGGGGGGCCCCAGCATTTT.

In nucleotides, the CDR3 is TGTGCCAGCAGCCATCTGACAGGGGCGCTGAACACTGAAGCTTTCTTT. It yields the protein CASSHLTGALNTEAFF. The chain is built from TRBV4-2 and TRBJ1-1, with TRBD1 matching over 8 bases. The CDR3 loop spans 16 amino acids. Germline CDR1 and CDR2: LGHNA and YNFKEQ. Trimming cost V 3 bases and J 0 bases; bases outside gene matches: 6.

This sequence joins TRBV11-2 and TRBJ1-2; D remains unclear. Trimming removed 1 base from V and 8 bases from J, with 14 bases in between. Germline V CDR1 and CDR2: SGHAT, FQNNGV. This CDR3 has 14 amino acids. The CDR3 spells CASSLVAISGGYTF. The CDR3 region has the DNA TGTGCCAGCAGCTTAGTTGCAATTTCGGGGGGCTACACCTTC. The whole variable domain, remainder taken from reference TRBV11-2 and TRBJ1-2, is EAGVAQSPRYKIIEKRQSVAFWCNPISGHATLYWYQQILGQGPKLLIQFQNNGVVDDSQLPKDRFSAERLKGVDSTLKIQPAKLEDSAVYLCASSLVAISGGYTFGSGTRLTVV.

The rearrangement joins TRBV7-2 to TRBJ2-1; 8 positions agree with TRBD2. CDR3 length: 15 residues. From germline, CDR1 is SGHTA and CDR2 FQGNSA. V gave up 5 bases and J gave up 5 bases; unmatched junction bases: 8. The CDR3 is CASSPEAGVHNEQFF. The CDR3 region has the DNA TGTGCCAGCAGCCCTGAAGCGGGGGTGCACAATGAGCAGTTCTTC.

The chain is built from TRBV28 and TRBJ2-2, with TRBD2 matching 14 bases. The CDR3 loop spans 16 amino acids. From germline, CDR1 is MDHEN and CDR2 SYDVKM. Germline trimming cut 7 bases from V and 7 bases from J; bases unmatched to any gene: 8. The CDR3 sequence: CASTGLAGGPFGELFF. CDR3 DNA sequence: TGTGCCAGCACCGGACTAGCGGGGGGCCCCTTCGGGGAGCTGTTTTTT.

V is TRBV6-5 and J is TRBJ2-7; D might be TRBD1 (6 bases). Germline lookup yields CDR1 MNHEY and CDR2 SVGAGI. Trimming left V 7 bases short and J 0 bases short, with 16 bases between. This CDR3 comprises 15 residues. CDR3 sequence (DNA): TGTGCCAGCACCCCAGGGGTCGAGATCTCCTACGAGCAGTACTTC. This sequence encodes CASTPGVEISYEQYF.

This chain uses TRBV7-8 with TRBJ2-7, with 7 bases fitting TRBD1. Germline-derived CDR1 and CDR2 are SGHVS and FQNEAQ. The CDR3 is 13 amino acids. J was trimmed by 6 bases and V by 4 bases; bases with no gene match: 6. CDR3 amino acids: CASSSENRGEQYF. The CDR3 coding sequence is TGTGCCAGCAGCTCCGAAAACAGGGGCGAGCAGTACTTC.

The chain joins TRBV10-1 to TRBJ1-2, with unresolved D. The CDR3 consists of 12 residues. With 4 bases removed from V and 8 bases from J, the gap between germline ends came to 11 bases. Germline V gene lookup returns CDR1 WNHNN and CDR2 SYGVQD (reference sequence). CDR3 in DNA: TGCGCCAGCAGTGGAGAGTTTTCGGGCTACACCTTC. Translated, it gives CASSGEFSGYTF.

The V call is TRBV7-3, the J call TRBJ2-1; 10 positions agree with TRBD1. This CDR3 region has 15 residues. Germline CDR1 reads SGHTA; CDR2 reads FQGTGA. With V trimmed by 6 bases and J by 6 bases, 8 bases remained unmatched. Here the CDR3 DNA reads TGTGCCAGCAGAGCGGCAGGACAGGGGGGCAATGAGCAGTTCTTC. Protein sequence: CASRAAGQGGNEQFF.

This sequence joins TRBV6-6 and TRBJ2-7, with 9 bases matching TRBD1. The CDR3 is 15 amino acids. Germline CDR1 MNHNY, CDR2 SVGAGI (reference sequence). The J segment lost 4 bases and the V segment lost 0 bases, leaving 4 bases of the junction unmatched. The CDR3 DNA is TGTGCCAGCAGTTACTCGACCGGGACAGGGTACGAGCAGTACTTC. It translates to CASSYSTGTGYEQYF.

The V and J genes are TRBV15 and TRBJ2-2, with a weak D call TRBD2 (5 bases). This CDR3 region has 15 residues. The V gene's germline CDR1 is LNHNV and CDR2 YYDKDF (reference sequence). Between the trimmed V and J ends, which lost 3 bases and 8 bases, there was a span of 16 bases. CDR3 residues: CATSRDLGVAGELFF. CDR3 sequence (DNA): TGTGCCACCAGCAGGGACTTGGGAGTAGCTGGGGAGCTGTTTTTT. Together with reference TRBV15 and TRBJ2-2, the CDR3 gives the full variable domain: DAMVIQNPRYQVTQFGKPVTLSCSQTLNHNVMYWYQQKSSQAPKLLFHYYDKDFNNEADTPDNFQSRRPNTSFCFLDIRSPGLGDTAMYLCATSRDLGVAGELFFGEGSRLTVL.

The rearrangement uses TRBV10-3 and TRBJ1-2; 8 bases align to TRBD1. The CDR3 length is 13 residues. V lost 10 bases and J lost 3; bases outside the gene matches: 7. Germline V CDR1 and CDR2: ENHRY, SYGVKD. In nucleotides, the CDR3 is TGTGCCACTTCAATGACAGGGGACTATGGCTACACCTTC. It is translated as CATSMTGDYGYTF.

The chain links TRBV28 to TRBJ2-7; perhaps TRBD1 as D (5 bases). The CDR3 totals 14 residues. CDR1 MDHEN and CDR2 SYDVKM come from the germline V gene. Trimming cost V 3 bases and J 3 bases, with 12 bases left between them. The CDR3 DNA sequence: TGTGCCAGCAGTTTGGCAGGGATGGACTACGAGCAGTACTTC. It yields the protein CASSLAGMDYEQYF.

This clone came up a few times. The rearrangement links TRBV5-1 to TRBJ2-7, with TRBD2 as a possible D gene (6 bases). V dropped 3 bases and J dropped 0 bases, with 13 bases sitting between them. Looked up from germline, CDR1 is SGHRS and CDR2 is YFSETQ. This CDR3 is built from 15 residues. The CDR3 DNA sequence: TGCGCCAGCAGCTGGGACCCGGGAGCCTCCTACGAGCAGTACTTC. It yields the protein CASSWDPGASYEQYF. Full variable domain (remainder filled in from reference TRBV5-1 and TRBJ2-7): KAGVTQTPRYLIKTRGQQVTLSCSPISGHRSVSWYQQTPGQGLQFLFEYFSETQRNKGNFPGRFSGRQFSNSRSEMNVSTLELGDSALYLCASSWDPGASYEQYFGPGTRLTVT.

V is TRBV5-1 and J is TRBJ1-4; possibly TRBD1 for D (5 bases). The CDR3 sequence is 14 residues long. Germline V CDR1 and CDR2: SGHRS, YFSETQ. V dropped 4 bases and J dropped 8 bases, with 15 bases sitting between them. CDR3 region: CASSTGHGGEKLFF. CDR3 DNA: TGCGCCAGCAGCACCGGACACGGGGGGGAAAAACTGTTTTTT.

The gene calls are TRBV7-3 and TRBJ2-2; unclear D gene. The CDR3 length is 14 residues. V lost 5 bases, J lost 0 bases, and 7 bases lay in between. The germline V gene encodes CDR1 SGHTA and CDR2 FQGTGA. The CDR3 loop is CASSPLTNTGELFF. DNA of the CDR3: TGTGCCAGCAGCCCCCTTACGAACACCGGGGAGCTGTTTTTT.

The chain joins TRBV28 to TRBJ2-3; the match to TRBD2 covers 13 bases. The CDR3 consists of 18 residues. V lost 0 bases, J lost 0 bases, and 3 bases stayed unmatched. Germline V gene sequence: CDR1 MDHEN, CDR2 SYDVKM. The CDR3 loop is CASSLWTSGGPSTDTQYF. CDR3 DNA sequence: TGTGCCAGCAGTTTATGGACTAGCGGGGGGCCTAGCACAGATACGCAGTATTTT.

The chain uses TRBV4-1 and TRBJ1-5; no clear D. This CDR3 has 14 amino acids. Trimming took 3 bases from V and 7 from J, leaving 13 bases between them. Per the germline V gene, CDR1 is MGHRA and CDR2 is YSYEKL. CDR3: CASSQLGSGQPQHF. The CDR3 nucleotides are TGCGCCAGCAGCCAGTTAGGGAGCGGACAGCCCCAGCATTTT.

This clone was counted only a few times. The chain is built from TRBV7-8 and TRBJ2-2, with a tentative D call TRBD2 (5 bases). The germline V and J ends were trimmed by 4 bases and 6 bases, with 9 bases remaining between them. Germline V gene lookup returns CDR1 SGHVS and CDR2 FQNEAQ. The CDR3 length is 13 residues. Here the CDR3 reads CASSSGGSGELFF. DNA for the CDR3: TGTGCCAGCAGCTCTGGAGGTTCCGGGGAGCTGTTTTTT.

The chain has TRBV7-8 and TRBJ1-6, with a weak D call TRBD1 (6 bases). V lost 2 bases and J lost 10, with 24 bases in between. In germline, CDR1 is SGHVS, CDR2 FQNEAQ. The CDR3 covers 18 residues. The CDR3 here is CASSLLQGRFSRGSPLHF. Written as DNA, the CDR3 is TGTGCCAGCAGCTTACTACAGGGAAGGTTTAGTAGGGGCTCACCCCTCCACTTT.

The count of this clone is one. The chain joins TRBV10-3 to TRBJ2-7; 7 bases fit TRBD1. CDR3 length equals 15 residues. The V and J ends lost 4 bases and 3 bases, in that order; junction bases with no gene match: 9. Germline V gives CDR1 ENHRY, CDR2 SYGVKD. The CDR3: CAISGETGTYYEQYF. The CDR3 nucleotides are TGTGCCATCAGTGGGGAGACAGGGACATACTACGAGCAGTACTTC.

This chain links TRBV11-2 with TRBJ2-3; a weak D match, TRBD1 (5 bases). V lost 3 bases to trimming and J lost 1 base, with 5 bases between them. This CDR3 is 13 amino acids long. The germline V gene encodes CDR1 SGHAT and CDR2 FQNNGV. CDR3 nucleotide sequence: TGTGCCAGCAGCTTCAGGGGCACAGATACGCAGTATTTT. It encodes CASSFRGTDTQYF. The full variable domain, in which reference TRBV11-2 and TRBJ2-3 provide the parts outside the CDR3, is EAGVAQSPRYKIIEKRQSVAFWCNPISGHATLYWYQQILGQGPKLLIQFQNNGVVDDSQLPKDRFSAERLKGVDSTLKIQPAKLEDSAVYLCASSFRGTDTQYFGPGTRLTVL.

This sequence joins TRBV6-5 and TRBJ2-7; D remains unclear. With 3 bases removed from V and 0 bases from J, the gap between germline ends came to 9 bases. The CDR3 loop spans 14 amino acids. CDR1 MNHEY and CDR2 SVGAGI come from the germline V gene. CDR3 protein: CASSYEASSYEQYF. In nucleotides, the CDR3 is TGTGCCAGCAGTTATGAAGCGAGCTCCTACGAGCAGTACTTC.

This rearrangement joins TRBV10-1 to TRBJ2-7, with 10 bases that match TRBD1. Germline V gene lookup returns CDR1 WNHNN and CDR2 SYGVQD (reference sequence). V lost 5 bases and J lost 4; bases outside the gene matches: 5. This CDR3 region has 14 residues. CDR3 region: CASSQDRGEYEQYF. CDR3 nucleotides: TGCGCCAGCAGTCAGGACAGGGGGGAATACGAGCAGTACTTC.

This sequence joins TRBV2 and TRBJ2-3; 7 bases line up with TRBD1. The CDR3 consists of 14 residues. V shed 9 bases and J 0 bases; nucleotides not matched to a gene: 6. Germline V lookup: CDR1 SNHLY, CDR2 FYNNEI. The DNA for the CDR3 is TGTGCCAGATTGACAGGGTTGAGCACAGATACGCAGTATTTT. It specifies CARLTGLSTDTQYF. Filled out from reference TRBV2 and TRBJ2-3, the complete variable domain reads EPEVTQTPSHQVTQMGQEVILRCVPISNHLYFYWYRQILGQKVEFLVSFYNNEISEKSEIFDDQFSVERPDGSNFTLKIRSTKLEDSAMYFCARLTGLSTDTQYFGPGTRLTVL.

CDR3 protein: CASRLTRVAGGFADTQYF. The CDR3, as DNA: TGTGCCAGCAGATTGACCAGGGTAGCGGGGGGTTTCGCAGATACGCAGTATTTT. The V gene is TRBV27, the J gene TRBJ2-3; 10 bases map to TRBD2. V shed 6 bases and J 4 bases; nucleotides not matched to a gene: 16. This CDR3 has 18 amino acids. CDR1 is MNHEY, CDR2 SMNVEV, per germline (reference sequence).

J is TRBJ1-2 and V is TRBV5-1; 8 bases agree with TRBD1. The germline V gene encodes CDR1 SGHRS and CDR2 YFSETQ. The CDR3 sequence is 13 residues long. V was clipped by 2 bases and J by 10 bases; unmatched bases: 7. In nucleotides, the CDR3 is TGCGCCAGCAGCTTAGGGACAGGCGATGACTACACCTTC. Its translation: CASSLGTGDDYTF.

The chain is built from TRBV9 and TRBJ1-2; no firm D call. Trimming cost V 2 bases and J 4 bases, with 9 bases left between them. Germline V lookup: CDR1 SGDLS, CDR2 YYNGEE. The CDR3 loop spans 13 amino acids. CDR3: CASSVDEGYGYTF. CDR3 nucleotides: TGTGCCAGCAGCGTCGACGAGGGCTATGGCTACACCTTC.